This is a list of T cell receptor beta chains from one sample in a study of cytomegalovirus exposure and HLA in healthy donors. TCRdb's table, derived via immunoSEQ multiplex PCR, lists solely in-frame clones and lacks some. The repertoire holds about 100,000 clones, with over 65% as singletons. Sequenced material: PBMCs. All receptors derive from a woman aged 40 to 49 in good health and CMV-seropositive. CDR3s include the opening cysteine and the closing phenylalanine or tryptophan. Fields, in order: V gene, D gene, J gene, clone size, CDR3 DNA, CDR3 protein. The D gene is left open where the match is weak. Rows give clone size only sometimes, using once, few, many, or a class for an expanded clone.

TRBV11-2	NA	TRBJ2-4	NA	TGTGCCAGCAGCTTAGCCGAGGGTATGAACATTCAGTACTTC	CASSLAEGMNIQYF
TRBV18	TRBD1	TRBJ1-6	NA	TGTGCCAGCTCCCGGGACAGGGGAGGAAATTCACCCCTCCACTTT	CASSRDRGGNSPLHF
TRBV11-2	NA	TRBJ1-2	NA	TGTGCCAGCAGCCCAGACAGCATGGCTAACTATGGCTACACCTTC	CASSPDSMANYGYTF
TRBV29-1	NA	TRBJ2-7	NA	TGCCCCAGGAGCGGGCCCAGCTCCTACGAGCAGTACTTC	CPRSGPSSYEQYF
TRBV9	NA	TRBJ2-7	NA	TGTGCCAGCAGCCCAGGACTCCACTCCTACGAGCAGTACTTC	CASSPGLHSYEQYF
TRBV30	TRBD1	TRBJ1-3	once	TGTGCCTGGAGACCGACAGGGAGTCTAAACACCATATATTTT	CAWRPTGSLNTIYF
TRBV7-8	TRBD2	TRBJ2-1	once	TGTGCCAGCAATCTAGCGGGGGGGCAATACAATGAGCAGTTCTTC	CASNLAGGQYNEQFF
TRBV2	NA	TRBJ1-1	NA	TGTGCCAGCAGTTATCAGACAGCGGGGCGGACTGAAGCTTTCTTT	CASSYQTAGRTEAFF
TRBV28	TRBD1	TRBJ2-3	few	TGTGCCAGCAGCGAGATTCGGACAGGGGGCAACACGGATACGCAGTATTTT	CASSEIRTGGNTDTQYF
TRBV19	TRBD1	TRBJ1-2	NA	TGTGCCAGTACTCAGGGGGCACCTTTCCGTGGCTACACCTTC	CASTQGAPFRGYTF
TRBV30	TRBD1	TRBJ1-6	NA	TGTGCCTGGAAGGGACAGGGAAATTCACCCCTCCACTTT	CAWKGQGNSPLHF
TRBV18	NA	TRBJ2-7	few	TGTGCCAGCTCACCACCGGGAGTCCGCGGGGAGCAGTACTTC	CASSPPGVRGEQYF
TRBV2	TRBD1	TRBJ2-7	NA	TGTGCCAGCAGTGAGGGGACAGGGGATAAAAGATACTTC	CASSEGTGDKRYF
TRBV5-8	TRBD1	TRBJ1-5	NA	TGTGCCAGCAGCTATCCTTGGACAGGATATAGCAATCAGCCCCAGCATTTT	CASSYPWTGYSNQPQHF
TRBV11-2	NA	TRBJ1-1	NA	TGTGCCAGCAGCTTGGCAGTGAACACTGAAGCTTTCTTT	CASSLAVNTEAFF
TRBV28	NA	TRBJ2-5	NA	TGTGCCAGCAGCCCCGGGGGATACCAAGAGACCCAGTACTTC	CASSPGGYQETQYF
TRBV5-1	NA	TRBJ2-2	NA	TGCGCCAGCATCCCAGGGGACGTGAACACCGGGGAGCTGTTTTTT	CASIPGDVNTGELFF
TRBV6-5	NA	TRBJ1-4	NA	TGTGCCAGCAGCCTAGGTCCACTCGGTAATGAAAAACTGTTTTTT	CASSLGPLGNEKLFF
TRBV10-3	TRBD2	TRBJ2-2	NA	TGTGCCATCAGTGAGCGGCTAGCGGGGGGCACCGGGGAGCTGTTTTTT	CAISERLAGGTGELFF
TRBV5-6	NA	TRBJ2-4	few	TGTGCCAGCAGCTCCCTGCGGGACAGATCCAGCAAAAACATTCAGTACTTC	CASSSLRDRSSKNIQYF
TRBV6-5	TRBD2	TRBJ2-7	few	TGTGCCAGCAGTTACCGGAGGACTAGTCCCTACGAGCAGTACTTC	CASSYRRTSPYEQYF
TRBV11-1	NA	TRBJ1-6	NA	TGTGCCAGCAGCGGCGACGTGGGGGGAGGTTCACCCCTCCACTTT	CASSGDVGGGSPLHF
TRBV30	NA	TRBJ2-7	once	TGTGCCTGGAGTGTAGGGGGTGGCTACGAGCAGTACTTC	CAWSVGGGYEQYF
TRBV10-3	NA	TRBJ2-7	NA	TGTGCCATCAGCACAGGGTACGACGAGCAGTACTTC	CAISTGYDEQYF